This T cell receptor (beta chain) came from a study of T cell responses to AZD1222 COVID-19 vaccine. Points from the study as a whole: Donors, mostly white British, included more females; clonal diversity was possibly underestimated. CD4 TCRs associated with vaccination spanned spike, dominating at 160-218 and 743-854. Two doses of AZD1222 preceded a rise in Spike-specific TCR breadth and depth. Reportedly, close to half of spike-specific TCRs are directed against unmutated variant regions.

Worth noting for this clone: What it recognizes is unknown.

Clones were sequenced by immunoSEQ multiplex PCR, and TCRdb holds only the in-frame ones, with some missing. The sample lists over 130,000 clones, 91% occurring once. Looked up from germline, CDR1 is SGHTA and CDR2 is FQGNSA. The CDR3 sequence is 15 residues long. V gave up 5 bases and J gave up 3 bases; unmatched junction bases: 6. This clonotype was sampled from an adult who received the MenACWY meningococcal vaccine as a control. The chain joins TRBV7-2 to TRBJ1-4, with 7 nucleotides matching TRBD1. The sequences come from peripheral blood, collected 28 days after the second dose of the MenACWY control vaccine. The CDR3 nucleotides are TGTGCCAGCAGCGGCCCGGGACAGTCTAATGAAAAACTGTTTTTT. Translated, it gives CASSGPGQSNEKLFF.